The TCR beta chain under discussion was sequenced for a study of cytomegalovirus exposure and HLA in healthy donors. Study as a whole: In an early release, HLA-typed donors contributed some 82 million unique TCR sequences. General study results and limits: Among CMV-associated TCR beta chains, most appeared HLA-restricted in a later analysis.

In the PCR, 60 Vbeta and 13 Jbeta primers were used. Sequenced by immunoSEQ multiplex PCR; TCRdb stores in-frame clones only, minus some. In all, the sample yields more than 40,000 clones. Remarks on this clone: The target antigen is unknown.

This receptor was taken from a female donor in good health and CMV-seronegative. The sequenced sample consisted of PBMCs.

The chain's CDR3 is CASSVADSYNEQFF. In DNA form, the CDR3 reads TGTGCCAGCAGCGTAGCAGACTCCTACAATGAGCAGTTCTTC. V usage is TRBV9 and J usage is TRBJ2-1; D is unclear. Trimming left V 0 bases short and J 0 bases short, with 4 bases between. The CDR3 is made up of 14 amino acids. Germline-derived CDR1 and CDR2 are SGDLS and YYNGEE.